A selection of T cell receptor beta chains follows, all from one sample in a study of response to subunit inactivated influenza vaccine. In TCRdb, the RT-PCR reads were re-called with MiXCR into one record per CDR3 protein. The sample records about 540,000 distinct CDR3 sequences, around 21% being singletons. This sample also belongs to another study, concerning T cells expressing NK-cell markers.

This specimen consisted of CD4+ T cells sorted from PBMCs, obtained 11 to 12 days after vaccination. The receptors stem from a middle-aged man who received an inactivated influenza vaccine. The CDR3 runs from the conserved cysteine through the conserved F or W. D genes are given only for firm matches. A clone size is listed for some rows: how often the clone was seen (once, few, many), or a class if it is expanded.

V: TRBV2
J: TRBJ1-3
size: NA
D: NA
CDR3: CASSQQGPQTGNTIYF
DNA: TGTGCCAGCTCTCAACAAGGCCCCCAAACTGGAAACACCATATATTTT

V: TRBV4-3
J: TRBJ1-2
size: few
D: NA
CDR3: CASSQEAAAGRVYGYTF
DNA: TGCGCCAGCAGCCAAGAGGCAGCGGCGGGTAGAGTCTATGGCTACACCTTC

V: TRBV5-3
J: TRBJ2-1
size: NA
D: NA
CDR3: CARSSPPAAYNDQFF
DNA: TGTGCCAGAAGCTCTCCCCCGGCAGCATACAATGATCAGTTCTTC

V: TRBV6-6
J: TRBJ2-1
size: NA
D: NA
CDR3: CASSLTDMEQFF
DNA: TGTGCCAGCAGTTTGACAGACATGGAGCAGTTCTTC

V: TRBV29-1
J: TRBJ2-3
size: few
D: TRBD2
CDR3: CSVELLAGADTQYF
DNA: TGCAGCGTTGAACTCCTAGCGGGAGCAGATACGCAGTATTTT

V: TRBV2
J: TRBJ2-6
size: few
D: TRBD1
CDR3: CASSEGTGLGANVLTF
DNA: TGTGCCAGCAGTGAAGGGACAGGGCTTGGGGCCAACGTCCTGACTTTC

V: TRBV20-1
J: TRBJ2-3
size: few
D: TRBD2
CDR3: CSATGLAGSSTDTQYF
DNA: TGCAGTGCTACTGGACTAGCGGGGTCTAGCACAGATACGCAGTATTTT

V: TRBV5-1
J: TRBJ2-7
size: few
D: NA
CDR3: CASSWSSNYEQYF
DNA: TGCGCCAGCAGCTGGTCGAGCAACTACGAGCAGTACTTC

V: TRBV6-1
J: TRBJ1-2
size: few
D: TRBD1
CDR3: CATLLRLTGGYGYTF
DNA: TGTGCCACCCTCCTACGCTTAACAGGGGGCTATGGCTACACCTTC

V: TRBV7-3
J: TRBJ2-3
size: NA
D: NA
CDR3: CASSLRGRDLRLGARLSTDTQYF
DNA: TGTGCCAGCAGCTTAAGGGGAAGGGACTTACGACTTGGCGCGCGCCTCAGCACAGATACGCAGTATTTT

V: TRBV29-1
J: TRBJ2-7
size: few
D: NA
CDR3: CSVEVRQNSYEQYF
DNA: TGCAGCGTTGAAGTCCGGCAGAACTCCTACGAGCAGTACTTC

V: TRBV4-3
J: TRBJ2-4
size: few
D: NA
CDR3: CASSQGHLAKNIQYF
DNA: TGCGCCAGCAGCCAAGGACACCTAGCCAAAAACATTCAGTACTTC

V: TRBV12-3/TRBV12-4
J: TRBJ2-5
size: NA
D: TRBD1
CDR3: CASSKRGGEETQYF
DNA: TGTGCCAGCAGCAAACGAGGGGGCGAGGAGACCCAGTACTTC

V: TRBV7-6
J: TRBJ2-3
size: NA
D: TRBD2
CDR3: CASSLGVGRAGDTQYF
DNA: TGTGCCAGCAGCTTAGGCGTCGGGAGGGCAGGGGATACGCAGTATTTT

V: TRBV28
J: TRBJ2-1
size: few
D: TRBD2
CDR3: CASSVLAGGYNEQFF
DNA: TGTGCCAGCAGCGTACTAGCGGGAGGCTACAATGAGCAGTTCTTC

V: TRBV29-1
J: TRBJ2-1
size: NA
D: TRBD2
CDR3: CSVGSSGRGDEQFF
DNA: TGCAGCGTTGGGAGTAGCGGGAGAGGCGATGAGCAGTTCTTC

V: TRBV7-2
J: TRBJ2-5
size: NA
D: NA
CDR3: CASSYGGIQYF
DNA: TGTGCCAGCAGCTATGGGGGGATCCAGTACTTC

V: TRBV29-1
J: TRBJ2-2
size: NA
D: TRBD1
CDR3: CSVRTGNTGELFF
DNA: TGCAGCGTAAGGACAGGGAATACCGGGGAGCTGTTTTTT

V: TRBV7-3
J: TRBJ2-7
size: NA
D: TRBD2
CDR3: CASSLSGGRTYEQYF
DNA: TGTGCCAGCAGCTTAAGCGGCGGGAGAACCTACGAGCAGTACTTC

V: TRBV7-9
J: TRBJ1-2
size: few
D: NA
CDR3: CASSLSIDGYTF
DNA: TGTGCCAGCAGCTTAAGCATCGATGGCTACACCTTC

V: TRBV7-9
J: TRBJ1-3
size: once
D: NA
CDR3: CASSVSIGINTIYF
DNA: TGTGCCAGCAGCGTATCAATCGGGATAAACACCATATATTTT

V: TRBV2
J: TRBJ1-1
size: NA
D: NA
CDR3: CASSEHLNTEAFF
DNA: TGTGCCAGCAGTGAACACCTGAACACTGAAGCTTTCTTT

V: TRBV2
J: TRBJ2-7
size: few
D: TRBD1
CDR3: CASSYTGGVSYEQYF
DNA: TGTGCCAGCAGCTATACAGGGGGCGTAAGCTACGAGCAGTACTTC

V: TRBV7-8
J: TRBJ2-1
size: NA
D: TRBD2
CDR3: CASSLAATSSSEQFF
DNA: TGTGCCAGCAGCTTAGCGGCGACTAGCTCTTCCGAGCAGTTCTTC

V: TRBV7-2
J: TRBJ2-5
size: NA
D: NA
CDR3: CASSLSRDETQYF
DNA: TGTGCCAGCAGCTTAAGCAGGGATGAGACCCAGTACTTC

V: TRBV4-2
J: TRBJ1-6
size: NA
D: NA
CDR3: CASSQEGLRNSPLHF
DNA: TGTGCCAGCAGCCAAGAAGGGTTGAGGAATTCACCCCTCCACTTT

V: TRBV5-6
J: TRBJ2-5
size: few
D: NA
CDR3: CASSPTGPPQETQYF
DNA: TGTGCCAGCAGCCCAACCGGACCGCCCCAAGAGACCCAGTACTTC

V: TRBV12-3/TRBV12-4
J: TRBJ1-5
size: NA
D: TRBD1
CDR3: CASSRTGVSVNQPQHF
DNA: TGTGCCAGCAGTCGAACAGGGGTCTCGGTCAATCAGCCCCAGCATTTT

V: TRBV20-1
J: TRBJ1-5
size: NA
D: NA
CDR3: CSARRTGQKPQHF
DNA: TGCAGTGCTCGCCGGACGGGTCAAAAGCCCCAGCATTTT

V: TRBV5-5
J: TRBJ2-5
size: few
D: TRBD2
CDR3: CASSLAQLAGTETQYF
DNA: TGTGCCAGCAGCTTGGCCCAATTAGCGGGGACTGAGACCCAGTACTTC

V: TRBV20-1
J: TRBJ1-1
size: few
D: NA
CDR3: CSARIRGAEAFF
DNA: TGCAGTGCTAGAATTCGGGGGGCTGAAGCTTTCTTT

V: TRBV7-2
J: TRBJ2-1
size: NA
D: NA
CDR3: CASSPRAARGNEQFF
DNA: TGTGCCAGCAGCCCTCGCGCGGCTCGGGGTAATGAGCAGTTCTTC

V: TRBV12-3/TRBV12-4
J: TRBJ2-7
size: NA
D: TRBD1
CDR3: CASSPTDRAFYEQYF
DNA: TGTGCCAGCAGCCCCACGGACAGGGCGTTCTACGAGCAGTACTTC

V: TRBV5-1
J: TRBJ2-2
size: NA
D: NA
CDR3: CASSPPGKGTGELFF
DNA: TGCGCCAGCAGCCCCCCGGGGAAGGGGACCGGGGAGCTGTTTTTT

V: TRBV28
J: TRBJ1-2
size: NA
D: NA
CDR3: CASTTGNYGYTF
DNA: TGTGCCAGCACTACTGGTAACTATGGCTACACCTTC

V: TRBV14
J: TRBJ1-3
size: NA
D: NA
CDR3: CASSQRNTIYF
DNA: TGTGCCAGCAGCCAAAGAAACACCATATATTTT

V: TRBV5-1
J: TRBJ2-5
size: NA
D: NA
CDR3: CASSLEGVGETQYF
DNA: TGCGCCAGCAGCTTGGAGGGGGTCGGCGAGACCCAGTACTTC

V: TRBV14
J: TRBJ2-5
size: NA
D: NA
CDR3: CASSPMRLGTQYF
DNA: TGTGCCAGCAGCCCCATGAGACTGGGGACCCAGTACTTC

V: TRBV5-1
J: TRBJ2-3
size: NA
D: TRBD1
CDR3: CASSYTGAPDTQYF
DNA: TGCGCCAGCAGCTATACAGGGGCCCCAGATACGCAGTATTTT

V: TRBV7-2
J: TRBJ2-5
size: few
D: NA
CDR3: CASSRQQGIGETQYF
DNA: TGTGCCAGCAGCCGCCAACAGGGCATCGGGGAGACCCAGTACTTC

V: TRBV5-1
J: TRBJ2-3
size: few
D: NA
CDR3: CASGGSSTGTDTQYF
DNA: TGCGCCAGCGGTGGAAGCTCAACTGGAACAGATACGCAGTATTTT

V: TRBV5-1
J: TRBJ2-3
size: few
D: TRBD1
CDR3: CASSLDRGLGTDTQYF
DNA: TGCGCCAGCAGCTTAGACAGGGGGCTCGGTACAGATACGCAGTATTTT

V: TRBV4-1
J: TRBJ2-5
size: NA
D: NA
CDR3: CASSQDEVEATQYF
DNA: TGCGCCAGCAGCCAAGATGAGGTCGAAGCGACCCAGTACTTC

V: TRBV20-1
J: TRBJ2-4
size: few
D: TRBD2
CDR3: CSARVTSGGSIAKNIQYF
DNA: TGCAGTGCTAGAGTGACTAGCGGGGGATCAATAGCCAAAAACATTCAGTACTTC

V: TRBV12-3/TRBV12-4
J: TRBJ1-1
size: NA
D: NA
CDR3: CASSLADRLNTEAFF
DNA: TGTGCCAGCAGTTTAGCCGACAGATTGAACACTGAAGCTTTCTTT

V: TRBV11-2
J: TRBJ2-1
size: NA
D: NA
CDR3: CASSLGSGLSYNEQFF
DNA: TGTGCCAGCAGCTTAGGTTCCGGGCTCTCCTACAATGAGCAGTTCTTC

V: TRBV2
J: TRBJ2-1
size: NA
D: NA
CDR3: CASSEKGGLNEQFF
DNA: TGTGCCAGCAGTGAGAAGGGGGGGCTCAATGAGCAGTTCTTC

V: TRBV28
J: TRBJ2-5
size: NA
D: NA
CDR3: CASSFPGARVTQYF
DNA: TGTGCCAGCAGTTTTCCGGGGGCGCGGGTGACCCAGTACTTC

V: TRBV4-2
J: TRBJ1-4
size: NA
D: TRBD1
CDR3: CASSQFGTATNEKLFF
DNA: TGTGCCAGCAGCCAATTTGGGACAGCAACTAATGAAAAACTGTTTTTT

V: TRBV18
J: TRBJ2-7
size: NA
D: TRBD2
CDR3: CASSTPGGYEQYF
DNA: TGTGCCAGCTCAACACCGGGGGGCTACGAGCAGTACTTC

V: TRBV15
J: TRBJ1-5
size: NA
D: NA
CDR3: CATSRDPSNQPQHF
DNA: TGTGCCACCAGCAGAGATCCTAGCAATCAGCCCCAGCATTTT

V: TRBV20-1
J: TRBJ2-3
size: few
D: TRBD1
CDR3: CSARGLQGPTTDTQYF
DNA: TGCAGTGCTAGAGGCTTACAGGGGCCTACTACAGATACGCAGTATTTT

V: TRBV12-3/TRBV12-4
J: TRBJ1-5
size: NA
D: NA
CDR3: CASSAGSAGFQPQHF
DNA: TGTGCCAGCAGTGCCGGGTCAGCGGGTTTTCAGCCCCAGCATTTT

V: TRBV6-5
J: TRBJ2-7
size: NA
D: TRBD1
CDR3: CASSYAGTGAEEEQYF
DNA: TGTGCCAGCAGTTACGCCGGGACAGGGGCCGAGGAAGAGCAGTACTTC

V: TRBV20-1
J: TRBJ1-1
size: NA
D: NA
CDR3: CSARESGVGNTEAFF
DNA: TGCAGTGCTAGGGAGAGTGGGGTTGGGAACACTGAAGCTTTCTTT

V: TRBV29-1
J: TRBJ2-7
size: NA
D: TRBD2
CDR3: CSVAPGLAGVGVSYEQYF
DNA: TGCAGCGTTGCCCCGGGACTAGCGGGAGTGGGGGTGTCTTACGAGCAGTACTTC

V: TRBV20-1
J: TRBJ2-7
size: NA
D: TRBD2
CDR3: CSARDPLSGRGYEQYF
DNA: TGCAGTGCTAGAGACCCGCTTAGCGGGAGGGGCTACGAGCAGTACTTC

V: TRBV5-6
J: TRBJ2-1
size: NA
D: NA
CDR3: CASSFTDNEQFF
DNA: TGTGCCAGCAGCTTTACAGACAATGAGCAGTTCTTC